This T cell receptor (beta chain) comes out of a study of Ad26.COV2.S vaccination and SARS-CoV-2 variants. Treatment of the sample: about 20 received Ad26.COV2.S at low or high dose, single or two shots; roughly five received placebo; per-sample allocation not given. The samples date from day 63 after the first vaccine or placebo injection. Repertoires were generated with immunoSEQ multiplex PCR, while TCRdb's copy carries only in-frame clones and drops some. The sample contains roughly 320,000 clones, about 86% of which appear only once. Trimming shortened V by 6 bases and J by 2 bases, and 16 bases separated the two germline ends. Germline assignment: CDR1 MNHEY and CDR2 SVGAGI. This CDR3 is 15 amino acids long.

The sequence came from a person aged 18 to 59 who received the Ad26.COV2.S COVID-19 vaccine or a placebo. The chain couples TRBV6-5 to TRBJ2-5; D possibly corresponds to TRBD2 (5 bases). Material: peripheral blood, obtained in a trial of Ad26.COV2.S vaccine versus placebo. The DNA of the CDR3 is TGTGCCAGCAGATCGGGAAGGAAAGGTCAAGAGACCCAGTACTTC. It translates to CASRSGRKGQETQYF.